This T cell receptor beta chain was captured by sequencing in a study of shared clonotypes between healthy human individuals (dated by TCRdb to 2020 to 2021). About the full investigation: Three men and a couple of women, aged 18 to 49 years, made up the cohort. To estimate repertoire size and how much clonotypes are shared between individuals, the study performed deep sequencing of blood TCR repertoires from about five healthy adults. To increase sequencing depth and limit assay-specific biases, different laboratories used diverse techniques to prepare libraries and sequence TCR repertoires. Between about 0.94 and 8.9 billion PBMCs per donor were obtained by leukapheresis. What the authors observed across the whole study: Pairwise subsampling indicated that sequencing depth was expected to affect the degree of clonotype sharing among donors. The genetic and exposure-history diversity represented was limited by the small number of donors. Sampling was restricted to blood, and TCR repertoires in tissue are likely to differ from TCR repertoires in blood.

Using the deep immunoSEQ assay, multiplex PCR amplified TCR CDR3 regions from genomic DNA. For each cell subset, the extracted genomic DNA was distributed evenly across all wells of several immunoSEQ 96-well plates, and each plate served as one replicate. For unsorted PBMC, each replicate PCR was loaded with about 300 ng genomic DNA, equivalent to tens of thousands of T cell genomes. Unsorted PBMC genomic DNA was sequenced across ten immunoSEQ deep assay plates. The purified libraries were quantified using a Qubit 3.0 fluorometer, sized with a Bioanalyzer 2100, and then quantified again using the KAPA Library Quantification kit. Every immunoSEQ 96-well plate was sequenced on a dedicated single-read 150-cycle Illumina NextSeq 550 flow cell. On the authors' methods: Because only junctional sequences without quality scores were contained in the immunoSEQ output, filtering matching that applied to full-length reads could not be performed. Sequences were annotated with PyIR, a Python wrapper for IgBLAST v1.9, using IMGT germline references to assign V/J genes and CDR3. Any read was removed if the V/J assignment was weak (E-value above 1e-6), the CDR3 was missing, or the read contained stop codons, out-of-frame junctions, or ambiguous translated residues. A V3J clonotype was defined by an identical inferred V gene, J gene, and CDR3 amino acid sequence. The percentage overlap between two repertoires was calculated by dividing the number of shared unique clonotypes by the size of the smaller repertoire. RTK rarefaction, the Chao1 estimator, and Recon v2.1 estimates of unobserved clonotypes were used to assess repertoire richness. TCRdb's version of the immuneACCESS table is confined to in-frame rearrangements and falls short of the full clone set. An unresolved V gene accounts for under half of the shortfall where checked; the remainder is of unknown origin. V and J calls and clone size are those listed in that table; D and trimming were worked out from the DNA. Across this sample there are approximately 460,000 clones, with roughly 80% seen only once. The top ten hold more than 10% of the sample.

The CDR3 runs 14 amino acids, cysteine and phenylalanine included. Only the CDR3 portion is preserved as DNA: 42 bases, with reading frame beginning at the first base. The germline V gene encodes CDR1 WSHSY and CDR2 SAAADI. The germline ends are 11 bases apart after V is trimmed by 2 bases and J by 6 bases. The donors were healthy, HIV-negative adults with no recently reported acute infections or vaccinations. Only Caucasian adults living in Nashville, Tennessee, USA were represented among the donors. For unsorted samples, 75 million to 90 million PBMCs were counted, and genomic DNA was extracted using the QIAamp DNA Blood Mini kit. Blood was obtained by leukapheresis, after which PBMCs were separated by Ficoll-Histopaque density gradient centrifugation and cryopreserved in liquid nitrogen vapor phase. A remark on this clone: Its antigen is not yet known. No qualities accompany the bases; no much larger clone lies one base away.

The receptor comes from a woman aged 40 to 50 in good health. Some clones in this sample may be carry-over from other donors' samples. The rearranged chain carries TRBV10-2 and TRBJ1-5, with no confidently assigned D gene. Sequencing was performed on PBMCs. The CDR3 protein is CASSETGWTQPQHF. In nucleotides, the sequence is TGCGCCAGCAGTGAGACGGGCTGGACTCAGCCCCAGCATTTT.